This TCR beta chain was profiled in a study of human T cells and chemical hapten exposure. Study context: Each patient's scalp received weekly diphenylcyclopropenone throughout the approximately 25-week study. TCR yield per sample varied, mainly due to pooled library volumes. Regarding the study as a whole: Unchanged with DPC sensitization were TCRs above 1 in 1000 frequency.

The V segment lost 4 bases and the J segment 6 bases; nucleotides outside the gene matches: 4. This CDR3 has 14 amino acids. Germline assignment: CDR1 SEHNR and CDR2 FQNEAQ (reference sequence). This clonotype was counted only a few times. Its antigen is undetermined. Noted time point: patch test 2, 6 weeks after DPC sensitization. Stated treatment: therapeutic diphenylcyclopropenone sensitization with weekly scalp DPC. Donors were 18 to 70-year-old alopecia patients suitable for DPC. TCRdb fed the RACE reads into MiXCR, producing one record per CDR3 protein. Of tens of thousands of distinct CDR3 sequences in the sample, just under 10% were seen once.

This receptor was obtained from a woman aged 45-65 years with alopecia areata. Some clones in this sample may be carry-over from other donors' samples. The chain recombines TRBV7-9 with TRBJ2-7, with TRBD1 matching 12 bases. This sample comprised whole blood, obtained in connection with sensitization to the hapten diphenylcyclopropenone (DPC). The CDR3 is CASSSRDRGPEQYF. CDR3 bases: TGTGCCAGCAGCTCCCGGGACAGGGGGCCCGAGCAGTACTTC.